The 2 T cell receptor beta chains given below trace back to one sample, sequenced in a study of blood T cell repertoires in COVID-19. Using immunoSEQ multiplex PCR, the repertoire was profiled, and TCRdb retains in-frame clones only, with some absent. This sample has some 180,000 clones; 88% occur once, and the top ten carry approximately 2.1%. What was sequenced was peripheral blood. The origin of the receptors is a middle-aged man who had recovered from COVID-19.

The genes are TRBV5-6 and TRBJ2-3; 10 bases are shared with TRBD2. The CDR3 is 16 residues long. V trimming: 4 bases; J trimming: 0 bases; junction bases outside the gene matches: 5. The germline gives CDR1 SGHDT, CDR2 YYEEEE. The CDR3 loop is CASSDRLAGSTDTQYF. DNA of the CDR3: TGTGCCAGCAGCGACAGACTAGCGGGTAGCACAGATACGCAGTATTTT.

This clone was seen a single time. V is TRBV19 and J is TRBJ2-1, with 11 bases fitting TRBD2. Trimming cost V 6 bases and J 1 base; bases outside gene matches: 17. This CDR3 spans 20 amino acids. Germline V gives CDR1 LNHDA, CDR2 SQIVND (reference sequence). CDR3 sequence reads: CASSKTTGTSGRDSYNEQFF. The CDR3 bases are TGTGCCAGTAGCAAAACAACCGGGACTAGCGGCCGTGATTCCTACAATGAGCAGTTCTTC.